The next 29 T cell receptor beta chains were all read from a single sample in a study of cytomegalovirus exposure and HLA in healthy donors (dated by TCRdb to 2016 to 2017). Libraries were built with the immunoSEQ multiplex PCR assay. A mixture of 60 forward primers for TCR Vbeta segments and 13 reverse primers for TCR Jbeta segments was used in the multiplex PCR. Drawn from immuneACCESS, this table holds only the in-frame rearrangements with V and J called that TCRdb kept. Clones are partly lost; checked studies trace under half to an unresolved V gene and leave the rest unexplained. Recorded for this sample are roughly 77,000 clones; roughly four fifths of them occurred a single time. The ten largest clonotypes hold approximately 4.4% of the sample. Sequences were obtained from PBMCs. The receptors here all came from a man aged 40-49 years in good health and CMV-seronegative.

A single count supports this clone. The chain uses TRBV2 and TRBJ2-3, with TRBD2 as a possible D gene (6 bases). Trimming cost V 8 bases and J 6 bases, with 15 bases left between them. This CDR3 comprises 13 residues. Germline V CDR1 and CDR2: SNHLY, FYNNEI. For the CDR3, the DNA is TGTGCCAGCGGGGGAGGCTCCGGGGATACGCAGTATTTT. Encoded protein: CASGGGSGDTQYF.

This rearrangement joins TRBV13 to TRBJ2-1, with 7 bases matching TRBD1. J was trimmed by 4 bases and V by 6 bases; bases with no gene match: 3. The CDR3 sequence is 13 residues long. Germline V CDR1 and CDR2: PRHDT, FYEKMQ (reference sequence). This CDR3 is CASRETGYNEQFF. In DNA, the CDR3 is TGTGCCAGCAGAGAGACAGGGTACAATGAGCAGTTCTTC. Using reference TRBV13 and TRBJ2-1 for the parts outside the CDR3, the full variable domain is AAGVIQSPRHLIKEKRETATLKCYPIPRHDTVYWYQQGPGQDPQFLISFYEKMQSDKGSIPDRFSAQQFSDYHSELNMSSLELGDSALYFCASRETGYNEQFFGPGTRLTVL.

The V gene is TRBV5-1, the J gene TRBJ1-2, with 9 bases lining up with TRBD1. Germline assignment: CDR1 SGHRS and CDR2 YFSETQ. The CDR3 contains 16 residues. V was clipped by 0 bases and J by 7 bases; unmatched bases: 10. The CDR3 loop reads CASSLGGFRDRAGYTF. The CDR3 DNA follows: TGCGCCAGCAGCTTGGGAGGTTTCCGGGACAGGGCTGGCTACACCTTC.

This rearrangement joins TRBV7-3 to TRBJ1-2; 8 nucleotides line up with TRBD1. The CDR3 extends over 13 amino acids. V shed 5 bases and J 7 bases; nucleotides not matched to a gene: 6. CDR1 SGHTA and CDR2 FQGTGA come from the germline V gene. The CDR3 DNA reads TGTGCCAGCAGCGTGGACAGGGCCGGTGGCTACACCTTC. Its protein product is CASSVDRAGGYTF.

This chain connects TRBV28 to TRBJ2-7; 8 nucleotides align to TRBD2. V dropped 11 bases and J dropped 0; count of bases not matched to a gene: 6. This CDR3 has 13 residues. CDR1 and CDR2 (germline): MDHEN, SYDVKM. The CDR3 loop reads CAHRAGASYEQYF. The CDR3 nucleotides read TGTGCCCACCGAGCGGGGGCCTCCTACGAGCAGTACTTC.

The V call is TRBV7-2, the J call TRBJ1-5; a possible D gene is TRBD1 (5 bases). The V and J ends lost 1 base and 5 bases respectively, with 12 bases between them. CDR1 is SGHTA and CDR2 is FQGNSA in the germline V gene. The length of the CDR3 is 15 residues. CDR3 nucleotide sequence: TGTGCCAGCAGCTTAGGGGGCGGAGGGCATCAGCCCCAGCATTTT. Translated: CASSLGGGGHQPQHF.

The V call is TRBV5-1, the J call TRBJ2-7; the D gene is possibly TRBD2 (5 bases). The V gene's germline CDR1 is SGHRS and CDR2 YFSETQ. The CDR3 spans 14 residues. Trimming took 1 base from V and 0 from J, leaving 8 bases between them. CDR3 loop: CASSLTGSSYEQYF. Here the CDR3 DNA reads TGCGCCAGCAGCTTGACGGGGAGCTCCTACGAGCAGTACTTC. The full variable domain, its missing parts supplied by reference TRBV5-1 and TRBJ2-7, is KAGVTQTPRYLIKTRGQQVTLSCSPISGHRSVSWYQQTPGQGLQFLFEYFSETQRNKGNFPGRFSGRQFSNSRSEMNVSTLELGDSALYLCASSLTGSSYEQYFGPGTRLTVT.

This chain connects TRBV28 to TRBJ2-7; D unresolved. Germline assignment: CDR1 MDHEN and CDR2 SYDVKM. The CDR3 sequence is 14 residues long. Trimming took off 4 bases at V and 1 base at J, with 11 bases between the two ends. CDR3: CASSSPQLSYEQYF. CDR3 bases: TGTGCCAGCAGTTCCCCCCAACTATCCTACGAGCAGTACTTC.

This chain joins TRBV10-3 and TRBJ2-2; the D gene is possibly TRBD2 (7 bases). Germline CDR1 and CDR2: ENHRY and SYGVKD. The CDR3 has 13 residues. V gave up 11 bases and J gave up 4 bases, with 14 bases separating them. The CDR3 coding sequence is TGTGCCTCCAACCGGGGGGCCACCGGGGAGCTGTTTTTT. Translated: CASNRGATGELFF.

V is TRBV10-3 and J is TRBJ2-1, with TRBD2 matching 9 bases. V shed 5 bases and J 9 bases; nucleotides not matched to a gene: 8. Germline assignment: CDR1 ENHRY and CDR2 SYGVKD. This CDR3 is built from 14 residues. CDR3 DNA sequence: TGTGCCATCAGTTCCGCGCGGGAGGGTATTGAGCAGTTCTTC. This codes for CAISSAREGIEQFF.

The chain couples TRBV7-6 to TRBJ2-1, with 7 bases aligning to TRBD2. This CDR3 spans 13 amino acids. The V segment lost 5 bases and the J segment 13 bases; nucleotides outside the gene matches: 11. From germline, CDR1 is SGHVS and CDR2 FNYEAQ. The CDR3 spells CASSMGAGSRQFF. CDR3 bases: TGTGCCAGCAGCATGGGAGCGGGAAGCCGCCAGTTCTTC.

In its sample, this clone was seen once. The CDR3 spells CASSALGGYTF. CDR3 sequence (DNA): TGTGCCAGCAGCGCCCTAGGCGGCTACACCTTC. The chain employs TRBV9 and TRBJ1-2; D gene ambiguous. The V end was cut by 3 bases, the J end by 8 bases, with 8 bases between. The germline gives CDR1 SGDLS, CDR2 YYNGEE. The CDR3 covers 11 residues. Based on the CDR3 plus reference TRBV9 and TRBJ1-2, the full variable domain is DSGVTQTPKHLITATGQRVTLRCSPRSGDLSVYWYQQSLDQGLQFLIQYYNGEERAKGNILERFSAQQFPDLHSELNLSSLELGDSALYFCASSALGGYTFGSGTRLTVV.

The rearrangement joins TRBV9 to TRBJ2-7, with 7 positions matching TRBD2. The trim removed 4 bases at V and 5 bases at J, leaving 9 bases unmatched. This CDR3 is built from 14 residues. Germline V lookup: CDR1 SGDLS, CDR2 YYNGEE. This CDR3 reads CASSPGGARNEQYF. The CDR3 DNA follows: TGTGCCAGCAGCCCGGGGGGAGCGCGGAACGAGCAGTACTTC.

V usage is TRBV7-9 and J usage is TRBJ1-2, with D perhaps matching TRBD1 (6 bases). The V gene lost 0 bases and the J gene lost 8 bases, with 10 bases spanning the gap. CDR1 is SEHNR and CDR2 is FQNEAQ in the germline V gene (reference sequence). The CDR3 length is 13 residues. The CDR3 here is CASSLARRGGYTF. CDR3 DNA sequence: TGTGCCAGCAGCTTAGCGAGAAGGGGGGGCTACACCTTC.

The chain links TRBV7-2 to TRBJ2-6, with D unresolved. Between the trimmed V and J ends, which lost 1 base and 3 bases, there was a span of 10 bases. Germline CDR1 and CDR2: SGHTA and FQGNSA. The CDR3 has 16 residues. CDR3 sequence: CASSLEATGGANVLTF. CDR3 bases: TGTGCCAGCAGCTTAGAGGCCACGGGTGGGGCCAACGTCCTGACTTTC. The whole variable domain, remainder taken from reference TRBV7-2 and TRBJ2-6, is GAGVSQSPSNKVTEKGKDVELRCDPISGHTALYWYRQSLGQGLEFLIYFQGNSAPDKSGLPSDRFSAERTGGSVSTLTIQRTQQEDSAVYLCASSLEATGGANVLTFGAGSRLTVL.

The rearrangement uses TRBV4-3 and TRBJ2-1; 7 nucleotides line up with TRBD2. Germline V gene data show CDR1 as LGHNA and CDR2 as YSLEER. V shed 0 bases, J shed 1 base, and the junction held 0 bases outside the gene matches. The CDR3 totals 15 residues. The CDR3 region is CASSQEGLSYNEQFF. The CDR3 DNA follows: TGCGCCAGCAGCCAAGAGGGACTATCCTACAATGAGCAGTTCTTC.

The chain has TRBV9 and TRBJ2-3; D unresolved. The germline gives CDR1 SGDLS, CDR2 YYNGEE. V lost 4 bases and J lost 2, with 14 bases in between. This CDR3 is built from 15 residues. The CDR3 coding sequence is TGTGCCAGCAGCCCCCTAGAAGTCTCCACAGATACGCAGTATTTT. Translation gives CASSPLEVSTDTQYF.

This rearrangement joins TRBV11-1 to TRBJ2-1; D perhaps matches TRBD2 (6 bases). The germline V gene encodes CDR1 SGHAT and CDR2 FQDESV (reference sequence). Trimming stripped 7 bases from V and 9 bases from J, with 16 bases between. CDR3 size: 13 residues. As DNA, the CDR3 is TGTGCCAGCAATCAACCACCGGGAGCTGAGCAGTTCTTC. Its translation: CASNQPPGAEQFF.

This chain joins TRBV9 and TRBJ2-2; TRBD2 aligns across 9 bases. The germline V gene has CDR1 SGDLS and CDR2 YYNGEE. Losses at the gene ends were 2 bases for V and 5 bases for J; bases not matched to a gene: 4. This CDR3 has 15 amino acids. CDR3 loop: CASSVASGATGELFF. The DNA for the CDR3 is TGTGCCAGCAGCGTGGCTAGCGGGGCTACCGGGGAGCTGTTTTTT.

This clone was seen just once. The J gene is TRBJ1-1, the V gene TRBV11-1, with a tentative D call TRBD1 (6 bases). Trimming took 3 bases from V and 8 from J, leaving 7 bases between them. CDR3 length equals 11 residues. Per germline, CDR1 SGHAT and CDR2 FQDESV (reference sequence). The CDR3 spells CASSLGQEAFF. Written as DNA, the CDR3 is TGTGCCAGCAGCTTGGGACAAGAAGCTTTCTTT.

The chain recombines TRBV6-1 with TRBJ1-5, with 8 bases fitting TRBD1. With V trimmed by 0 bases and J by 0 bases, 7 bases remained unmatched. Germline V gives CDR1 MNHNS, CDR2 SASEGT. The CDR3 is 18 residues long. The CDR3 nucleotides read TGTGCCAGCAGTGAAGCTTGGGACAGGTGGAATAGCAATCAGCCCCAGCATTTT. Its translation is CASSEAWDRWNSNQPQHF.

The rearrangement joins TRBV7-8 to TRBJ1-2; a weak D match, TRBD1 (5 bases). The germline CDR1 and CDR2 sequences are SGHVS and FQNEAQ. V dropped 1 base and J dropped 0 bases, with 6 bases sitting between them. The CDR3 contains 14 residues. This CDR3 is CASSLGGANYGYTF. CDR3 bases: TGTGCCAGCAGCTTAGGGGGGGCTAACTATGGCTACACCTTC.

J is TRBJ2-5 and V is TRBV9, with D perhaps assigned TRBD1 or TRBD2 (5 bases each). The end of the DNA aligns better with TRBJ2-7, so the J call may be wrong. CDR1 and CDR2 (germline): SGDLS, YYNGEE. The CDR3 is made up of 14 amino acids. The CDR3 here is CASSVQMLGGEQYF. CDR3 in DNA: TGTGCCAGCAGCGTACAGATGCTTGGGGGCGAGCAGTACTTC.

This sequence joins TRBV19 and TRBJ2-4, with D unclear. Trimming cost V 6 bases and J 0 bases, with 6 bases left between them. CDR1 LNHDA and CDR2 SQIVND come from the germline V gene (reference sequence). This CDR3 has 13 amino acids. The CDR3 sequence: CASSPVAKNIQYF. CDR3 bases: TGTGCCAGTAGCCCTGTAGCCAAAAACATTCAGTACTTC.

V gene TRBV7-6 combines with J gene TRBJ2-1; 10 bases map to TRBD2. Germline V gene lookup returns CDR1 SGHVS and CDR2 FNYEAQ. The CDR3 runs 18 residues. J lost 9 bases, V lost 5 bases, and 19 bases had no gene match. CDR3 DNA sequence: TGTGCCAGCAGCCCGCAGGGCCTAGCGGGAGTGGTTACGGGTGAGCAGTTCTTC. Translated, it gives CASSPQGLAGVVTGEQFF.

V is TRBV10-3 and J is TRBJ2-3; the match to TRBD2 covers 10 bases. CDR3 length: 14 amino acids. Per germline, CDR1 ENHRY and CDR2 SYGVKD. Trimming removed 7 bases from V and 1 base from J; junction bases left unmatched: 2. Here the CDR3 reads CAIKGTSGTDTQYF. The DNA for the CDR3 is TGTGCCATCAAAGGGACTAGCGGCACAGATACGCAGTATTTT.

This rearrangement joins TRBV7-2 to TRBJ1-3, with 10 positions matching TRBD1. The CDR3 has 16 amino acids. Germline values: CDR1 SGHTA, CDR2 FQGNSA. V lost 4 bases, J lost 0 bases, and 3 bases stayed unmatched. DNA for the CDR3: TGTGCCAGCAGCTCGGACAGGGGGTCCTCTGGAAACACCATATATTTT. It encodes CASSSDRGSSGNTIYF.

The chain employs TRBV29-1 and TRBJ2-2; TRBD1 matches at 11 bases. Germline assignment: CDR1 SQVTM and CDR2 ANQGSEA. CDR3 length: 12 amino acids. With 7 bases clipped from V and 7 bases from J, the junction kept 2 bases outside the gene matches. Here the CDR3 reads CSGDRGYGELFF. The CDR3 DNA is TGCAGCGGGGACAGGGGGTACGGGGAGCTGTTTTTT.

The chain couples TRBV10-3 to TRBJ2-3, with TRBD2 as a possible D gene (6 bases). The germline V gene encodes CDR1 ENHRY and CDR2 SYGVKD. V lost 0 bases and J lost 1, with 11 bases in between. The CDR3 totals 16 residues. The CDR3 reads CAISESVASGTDTQYF. The CDR3 DNA is TGTGCCATCAGTGAGTCTGTGGCTAGCGGCACAGATACGCAGTATTTT.